This T cell receptor beta chain emerged from a study of T cells in Graves' hyperthyroidism and ophthalmopathy. V shed 3 bases and J shed 4 bases, with 9 bases lying between them. The CDR3 is 13 residues long. Germline loops: CDR1 LGHDT, CDR2 YNNKEL (reference sequence). Researchers took RNA transcripts and amplified the TCR beta CDR3 regions from them. HTBI primers were used for first-round RT-PCR of the TCR CDR3. TCRdb ran MiXCR on the multiplex PCR reads and lists one entry per CDR3 protein. The sample has under 450,000 distinct CDR3 sequences, roughly 12% seen once. Initially, at the first diagnosis of hyperthyroidism and before any ophthalmopathy symptoms, blood was sampled. The PBMCs were taken from approximately 11 ml of fresh peripheral blood. This clonotype was observed many times. Its antigen is not known. General study results and limits: Most clonotypes expanded in thyroid above 0.001 were likewise present in blood. The model predicted ophthalmopathy a median around six months before onset.

Sequenced: blood. The clonotype originates from a man aged 25-45 years with Graves' hyperthyroidism that later progressed to Graves' ophthalmopathy. V gene TRBV3-1 combines with J gene TRBJ1-2, with no clear D. The DNA of the CDR3 is TGTGCCAGCAGCCACCGGGGAACCTATGGCTACACCTTC. This codes for CASSHRGTYGYTF.